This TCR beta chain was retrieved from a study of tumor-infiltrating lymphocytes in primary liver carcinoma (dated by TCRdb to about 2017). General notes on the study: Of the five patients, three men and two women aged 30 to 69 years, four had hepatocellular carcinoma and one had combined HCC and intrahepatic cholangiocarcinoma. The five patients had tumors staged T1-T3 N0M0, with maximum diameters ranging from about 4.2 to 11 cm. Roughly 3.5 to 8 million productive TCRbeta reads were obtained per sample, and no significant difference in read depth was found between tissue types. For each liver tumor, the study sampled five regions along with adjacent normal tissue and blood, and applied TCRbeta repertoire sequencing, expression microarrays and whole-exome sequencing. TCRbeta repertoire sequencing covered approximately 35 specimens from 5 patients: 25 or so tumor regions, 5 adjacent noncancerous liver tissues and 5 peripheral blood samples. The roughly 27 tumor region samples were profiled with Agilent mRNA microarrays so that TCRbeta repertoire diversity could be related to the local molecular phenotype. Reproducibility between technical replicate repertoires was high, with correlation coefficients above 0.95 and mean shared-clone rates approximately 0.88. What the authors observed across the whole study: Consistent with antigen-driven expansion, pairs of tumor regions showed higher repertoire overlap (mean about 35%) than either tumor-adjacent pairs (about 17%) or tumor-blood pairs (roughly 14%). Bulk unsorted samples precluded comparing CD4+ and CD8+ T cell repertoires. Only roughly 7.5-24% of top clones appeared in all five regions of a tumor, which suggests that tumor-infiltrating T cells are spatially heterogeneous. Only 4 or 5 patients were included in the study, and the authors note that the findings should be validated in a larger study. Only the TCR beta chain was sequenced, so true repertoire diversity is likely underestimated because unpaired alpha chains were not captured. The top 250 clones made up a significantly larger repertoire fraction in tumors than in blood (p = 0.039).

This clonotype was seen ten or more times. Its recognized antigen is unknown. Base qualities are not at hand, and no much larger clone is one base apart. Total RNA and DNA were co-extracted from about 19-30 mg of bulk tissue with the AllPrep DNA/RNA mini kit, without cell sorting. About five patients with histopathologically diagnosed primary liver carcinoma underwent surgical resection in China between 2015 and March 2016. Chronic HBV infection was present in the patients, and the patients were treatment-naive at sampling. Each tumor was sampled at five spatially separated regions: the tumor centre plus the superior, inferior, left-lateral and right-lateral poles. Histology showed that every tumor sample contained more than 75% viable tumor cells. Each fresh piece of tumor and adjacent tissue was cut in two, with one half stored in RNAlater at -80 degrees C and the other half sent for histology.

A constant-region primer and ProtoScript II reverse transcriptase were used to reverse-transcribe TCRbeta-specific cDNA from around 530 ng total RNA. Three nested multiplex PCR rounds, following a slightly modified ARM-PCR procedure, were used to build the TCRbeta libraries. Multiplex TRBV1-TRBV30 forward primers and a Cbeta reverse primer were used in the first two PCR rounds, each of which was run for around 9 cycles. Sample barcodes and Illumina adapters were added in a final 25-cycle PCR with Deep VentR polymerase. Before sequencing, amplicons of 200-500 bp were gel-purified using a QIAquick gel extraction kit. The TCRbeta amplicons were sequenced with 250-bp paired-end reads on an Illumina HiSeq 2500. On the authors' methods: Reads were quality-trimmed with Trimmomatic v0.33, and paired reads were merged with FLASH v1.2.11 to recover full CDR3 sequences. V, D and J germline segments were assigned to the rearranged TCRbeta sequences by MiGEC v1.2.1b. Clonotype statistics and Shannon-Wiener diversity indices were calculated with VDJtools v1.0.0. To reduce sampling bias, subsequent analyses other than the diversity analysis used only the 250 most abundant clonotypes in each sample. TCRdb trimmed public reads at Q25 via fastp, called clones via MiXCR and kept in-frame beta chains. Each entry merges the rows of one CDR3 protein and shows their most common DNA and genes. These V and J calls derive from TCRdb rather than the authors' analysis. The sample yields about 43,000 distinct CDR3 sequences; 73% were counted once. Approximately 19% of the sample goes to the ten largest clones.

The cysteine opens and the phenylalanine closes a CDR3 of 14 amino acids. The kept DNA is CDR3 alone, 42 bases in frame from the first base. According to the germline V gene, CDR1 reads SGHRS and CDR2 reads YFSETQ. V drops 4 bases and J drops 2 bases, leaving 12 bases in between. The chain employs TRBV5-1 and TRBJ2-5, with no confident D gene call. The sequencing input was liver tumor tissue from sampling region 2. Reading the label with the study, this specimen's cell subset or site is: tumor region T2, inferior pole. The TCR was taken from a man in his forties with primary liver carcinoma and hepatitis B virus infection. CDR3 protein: CASSLGQFQETQYF. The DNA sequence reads TGCGCCAGCAGCCTCGGCCAATTTCAAGAGACCCAGTACTTC.